A single T cell receptor beta chain is shown here with its context. Primers used in a second PCR of roughly 6 to 12 cycles were a sample-barcoded 5' primer and a J-beta primer mix. Each CDR3 protein gets one entry after TCRdb re-called the 5' RACE reads with MiXCR. Of approximately 1.5 million distinct CDR3 sequences detected, about 45% appear once; the ten largest clones hold over 3.5%. The CDR3 is 20 residues long. Per germline, CDR1 MGHRA and CDR2 YSYEKL. Trimming cost V 0 bases and J 7 bases; bases outside gene matches: 15. The source of the sample is a study of blood T cells in healthy people across ages. Peripheral blood, approximately 10 milliliters per donor, was collected. Isolation of PBMCs gave at least 6 million cells per sample.

The chain combines TRBV4-1 with TRBJ2-3; 14 nucleotides line up with TRBD2. This TCR came from a woman aged 18 to 35 in good health. The sample consisted of blood. CDR3 amino acids: CASSQDAGRRTSGGTNTQYF. CDR3 nucleotides: TGCGCCAGCAGCCAAGATGCCGGGAGAAGGACTAGCGGGGGGACGAATACGCAGTATTTT.